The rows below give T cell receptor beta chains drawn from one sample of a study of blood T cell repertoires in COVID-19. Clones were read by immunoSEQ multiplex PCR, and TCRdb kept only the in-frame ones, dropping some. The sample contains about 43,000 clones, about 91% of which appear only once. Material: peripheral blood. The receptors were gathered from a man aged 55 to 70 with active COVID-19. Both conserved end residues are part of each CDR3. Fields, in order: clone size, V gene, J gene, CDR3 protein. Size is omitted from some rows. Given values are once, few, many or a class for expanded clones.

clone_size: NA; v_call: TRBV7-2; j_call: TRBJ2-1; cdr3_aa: CASSPSDSGAYNEQFF
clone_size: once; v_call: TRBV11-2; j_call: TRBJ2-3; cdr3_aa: CASSSTGTDTQYF
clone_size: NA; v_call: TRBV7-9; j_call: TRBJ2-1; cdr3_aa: CAGRGIGDEQFF
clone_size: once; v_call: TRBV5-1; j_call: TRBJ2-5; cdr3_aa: CASSLGRETQYF
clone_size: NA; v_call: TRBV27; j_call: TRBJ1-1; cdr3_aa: CASSLPDRNTEAFF
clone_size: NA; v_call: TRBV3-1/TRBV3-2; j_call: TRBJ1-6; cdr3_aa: CASRGVDNSPLHF
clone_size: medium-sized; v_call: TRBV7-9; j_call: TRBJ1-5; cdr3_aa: CASTSTRGHYSNQPQHF
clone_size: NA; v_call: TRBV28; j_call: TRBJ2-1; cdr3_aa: CASRRGLPNEQFF
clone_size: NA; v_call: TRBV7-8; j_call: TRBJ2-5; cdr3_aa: CASSLAPGSIVGETQYF
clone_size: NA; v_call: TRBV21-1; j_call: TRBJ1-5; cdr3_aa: CASSKEAGNQPQHF
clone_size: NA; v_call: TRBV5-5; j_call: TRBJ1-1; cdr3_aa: CASSRTGTEAFF
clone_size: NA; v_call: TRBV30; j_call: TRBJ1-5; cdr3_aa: CAWGRTGGLNQPQHF
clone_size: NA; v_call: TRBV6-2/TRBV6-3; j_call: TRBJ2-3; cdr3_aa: CASSSPGVGGTDTQYF
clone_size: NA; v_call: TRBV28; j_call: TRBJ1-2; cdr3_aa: CASSFGGNHGYTF
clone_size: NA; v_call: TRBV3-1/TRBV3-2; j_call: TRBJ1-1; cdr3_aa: CASSPIDRGNTEAFF
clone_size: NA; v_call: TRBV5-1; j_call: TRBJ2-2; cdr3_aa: CASSWASGGGGELFF
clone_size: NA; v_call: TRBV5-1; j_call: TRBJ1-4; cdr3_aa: CASSLVGQRGKLFF
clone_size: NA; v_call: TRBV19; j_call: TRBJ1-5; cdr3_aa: CASSSIGRTGWQPQHF
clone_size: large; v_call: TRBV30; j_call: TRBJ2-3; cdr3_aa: CAWNGGEDTQYF
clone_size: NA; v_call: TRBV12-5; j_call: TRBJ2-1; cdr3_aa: CASGPPRESLSYPDEQFF
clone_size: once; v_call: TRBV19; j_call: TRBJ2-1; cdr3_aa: CASSPRQGNEQFF
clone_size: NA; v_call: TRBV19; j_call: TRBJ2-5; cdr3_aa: CASSIAQNKETQYF
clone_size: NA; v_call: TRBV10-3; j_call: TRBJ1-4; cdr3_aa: CAISEISNEKLFF
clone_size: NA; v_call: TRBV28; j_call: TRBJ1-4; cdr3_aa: CASSSQTDPKWEKLFF
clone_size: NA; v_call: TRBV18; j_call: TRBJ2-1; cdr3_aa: CASSPGQGINEQFF
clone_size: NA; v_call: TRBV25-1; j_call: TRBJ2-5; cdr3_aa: CASSEYGAPETQYF
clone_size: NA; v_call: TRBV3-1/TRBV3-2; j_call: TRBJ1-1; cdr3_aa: CASSQQARIMNTEAFF
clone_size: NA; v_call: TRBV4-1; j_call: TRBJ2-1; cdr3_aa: CASSRGSDSYNEQFF
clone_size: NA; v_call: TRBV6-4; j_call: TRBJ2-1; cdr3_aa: CASSPELANEQFF
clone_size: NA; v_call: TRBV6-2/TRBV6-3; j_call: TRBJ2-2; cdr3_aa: CASSYRKPGLVLLAGELFF
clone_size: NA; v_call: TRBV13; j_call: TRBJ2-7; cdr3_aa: CASSLTGGFMRDEQYF
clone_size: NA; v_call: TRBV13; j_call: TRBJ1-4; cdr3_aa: CASSLGQGEKLFF
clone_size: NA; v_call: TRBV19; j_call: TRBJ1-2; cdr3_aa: CASNWDRTDYGYTF
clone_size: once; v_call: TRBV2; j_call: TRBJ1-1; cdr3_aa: CASSQTGLNTEAFF
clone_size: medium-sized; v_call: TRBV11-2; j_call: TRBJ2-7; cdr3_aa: CASSLDRHRGIYEQYF
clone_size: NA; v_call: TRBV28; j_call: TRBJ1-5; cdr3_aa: CASSRGTGRQPQHF
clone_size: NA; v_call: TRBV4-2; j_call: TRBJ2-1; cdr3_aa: CASSPTGGSSYNEQFF
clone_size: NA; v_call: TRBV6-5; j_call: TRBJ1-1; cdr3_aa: CASCRDTEAFF
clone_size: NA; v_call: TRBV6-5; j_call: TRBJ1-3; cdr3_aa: CASSTQGQTKDTIYF
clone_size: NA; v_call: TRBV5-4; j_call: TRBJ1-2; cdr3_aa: CASSSGQGLRGYTF
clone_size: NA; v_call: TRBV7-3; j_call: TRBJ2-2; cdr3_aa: CASSLYGGGIAGELFF
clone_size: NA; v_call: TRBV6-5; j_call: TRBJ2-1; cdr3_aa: CASSNRLAGNNEQFF
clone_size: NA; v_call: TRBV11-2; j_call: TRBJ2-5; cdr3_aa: CASSLRFVMYF
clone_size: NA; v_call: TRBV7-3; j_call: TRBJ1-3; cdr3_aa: CASSRTGGENTIYF
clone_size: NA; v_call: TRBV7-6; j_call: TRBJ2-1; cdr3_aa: CASTRSGAGRQFF
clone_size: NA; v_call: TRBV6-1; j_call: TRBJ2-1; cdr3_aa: CASSEGLGPQPYNEQFF
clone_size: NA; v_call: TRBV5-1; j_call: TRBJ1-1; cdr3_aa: CASSLAQTKNTEAFF
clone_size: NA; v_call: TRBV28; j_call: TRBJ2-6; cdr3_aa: CASRGPLSSGANVLTF
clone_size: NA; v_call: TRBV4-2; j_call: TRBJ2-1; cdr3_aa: CASSLRLNSYNEQFF
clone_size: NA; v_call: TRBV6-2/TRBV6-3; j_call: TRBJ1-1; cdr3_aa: CASSFGQGNTEAFF
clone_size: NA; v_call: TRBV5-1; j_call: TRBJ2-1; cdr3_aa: CASSPYEVNEQFF
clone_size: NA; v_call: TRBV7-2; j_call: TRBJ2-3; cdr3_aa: CASSLVSGATDTQYF
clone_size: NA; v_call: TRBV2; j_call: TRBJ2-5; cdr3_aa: CASSGKTGVETQYF
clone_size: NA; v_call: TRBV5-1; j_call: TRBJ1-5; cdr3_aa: CASSLTGYSNQPQHF
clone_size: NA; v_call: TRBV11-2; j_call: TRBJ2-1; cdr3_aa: CASSLGGLAGEQFF
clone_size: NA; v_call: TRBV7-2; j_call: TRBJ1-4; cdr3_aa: CASSIATNEKLFF
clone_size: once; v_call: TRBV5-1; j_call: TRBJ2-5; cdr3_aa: CASSSTQTGAGETQYF
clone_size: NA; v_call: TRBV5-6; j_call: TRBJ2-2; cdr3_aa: CASSLWGVHTGELFF
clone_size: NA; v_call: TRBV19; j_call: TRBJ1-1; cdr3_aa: CASSILGQVDSEAFF